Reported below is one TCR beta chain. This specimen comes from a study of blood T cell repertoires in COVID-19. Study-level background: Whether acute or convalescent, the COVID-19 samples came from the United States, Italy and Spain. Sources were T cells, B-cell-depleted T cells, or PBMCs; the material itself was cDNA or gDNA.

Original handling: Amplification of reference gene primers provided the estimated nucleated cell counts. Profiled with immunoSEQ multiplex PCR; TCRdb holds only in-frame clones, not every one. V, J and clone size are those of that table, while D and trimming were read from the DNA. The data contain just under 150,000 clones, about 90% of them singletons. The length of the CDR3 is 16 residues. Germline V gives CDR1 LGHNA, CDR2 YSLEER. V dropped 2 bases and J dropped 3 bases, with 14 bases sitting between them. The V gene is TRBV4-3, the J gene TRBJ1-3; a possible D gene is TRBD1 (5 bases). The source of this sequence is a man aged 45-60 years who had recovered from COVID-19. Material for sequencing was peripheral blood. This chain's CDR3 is CASSQWRRGLGNTIYF. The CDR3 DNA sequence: TGCGCCAGCAGCCAATGGCGGCGGGGCCTTGGAAACACCATATATTTT.